What follows are 3 T cell receptor beta chains derived from one specimen sequenced in a study of blood T cells in healthy people across ages. Combining a sample-barcoded 5' primer with a J-beta primer mix, a second PCR ran for about 7 to 12 cycles. TCRdb called the 5' RACE reads again in MiXCR, with one record for every CDR3 protein. In the table there are roughly 1.5 million distinct CDR3 sequences, under 55% of which are singletons. Sequencing was performed on blood. All receptors come from a young woman in good health.

V gene TRBV10-3 combines with J gene TRBJ2-1; TRBD2 agrees at 7 bases. The V and J ends lost 2 bases and 0 bases, in that order; junction bases with no gene match: 4. Germline loops: CDR1 ENHRY, CDR2 SYGVKD. This CDR3 spans 16 amino acids. The CDR3 bases are TGTGCCATCAGTGAGACTAGCGTAAGCTCCTACAATGAGCAGTTCTTC. Translated: CAISETSVSSYNEQFF.

This clonotype was observed a few times. The chain links TRBV10-3 to TRBJ2-7; weak D call: TRBD1 (6 bases). Germline lookup yields CDR1 ENHRY and CDR2 SYGVKD. Trimming shortened V by 5 bases and J by 5 bases, and 16 bases separated the two germline ends. The CDR3 has 14 residues. The CDR3 sequence: CAISPHSRGDEQYF. CDR3 sequence (DNA): TGTGCCATCAGTCCCCACTCCAGGGGAGACGAGCAGTACTTC.

This chain connects TRBV10-3 to TRBJ2-1; the match to TRBD2 covers 10 bases. J gave up 4 bases and V 7 bases, and 10 bases lay outside the gene matches. CDR1 ENHRY and CDR2 SYGVKD come from the germline V gene. There are 16 residues in the CDR3. The CDR3 region is CAITGSGGAGYNEQFF. CDR3 DNA: TGTGCCATCACGGGAAGCGGGGGGGCCGGTTACAATGAGCAGTTCTTC.